This T cell receptor (beta chain) was identified in a study of identical twins. Findings and caveats of the study: Conclusions came from cross-sectional statistical analysis, not from following the same donors. Insertions were reduced in abundant cord blood beta clonotypes but not in memory repertoires.

Concerning this clonotype: Its antigen is unidentified.

The CDR3 has 17 residues. The germline CDR1 and CDR2 sequences are MGHRA and YSYEKL. V was shortened by 0 bases and J by 4 bases, with 18 bases between the two germline ends. cDNA carried unique molecular identifiers, and a universal primer site was added by template switching. Each CDR3 protein is one row after TCRdb ran MiXCR on the 5' RACE reads. The sample contains fewer than 250,000 distinct CDR3 sequences, 7.5% of which appear only once. Everyone who gave samples was a healthy Caucasian. The same specimen was also included in a second study, on yellow fever vaccine responses in identical twins.

The gene calls are TRBV4-1 and TRBJ1-1; weak D call: TRBD1 (5 bases). The sequence derives from a young woman in good health. The specimen sequenced was CD8+ T cells sorted from blood. CDR3 residues: CASSQDRVGPGGTEAFF. Written as DNA, the CDR3 is TGCGCCAGCAGCCAAGATCGAGTGGGACCTGGGGGCACTGAAGCTTTCTTT.